This TCR beta chain derives from a study of blood T cell repertoires in COVID-19. As for the study in general: Researchers got acute and convalescent COVID-19 samples from the United States, Italy and Spain. PBMCs, B-cell-depleted T cells, or T cells were the source of the cDNA or gDNA that made up the material.

Study processing details: Cell counts per sample came from amplifying reference gene primers. Assay: immunoSEQ multiplex PCR; the TCRdb copy retains only in-frame clones and omits some. The D gene and trimming were derived from the DNA, and the V and J assignments and clone size from that table. The table lists 310,000 or so clones, approximately 83% of them singletons. Germline V lookup: CDR1 LGHDT, CDR2 YNNKEL (reference sequence). V shed 0 bases and J shed 0 bases, with 15 bases lying between them. The CDR3 spans 18 residues. The gene calls are TRBV3-1 (or the pseudogene TRBV3-2) and TRBJ2-1; a possible D gene is TRBD1 (5 bases). This clonotype was sampled from a woman in her twenties or thirties who had recovered from COVID-19. Sequenced material: peripheral blood. The CDR3 spells CASSQDIDRWSSYNEQFF. The CDR3 region has the DNA TGTGCCAGCAGCCAAGACATAGACAGATGGAGCTCCTACAATGAGCAGTTCTTC.